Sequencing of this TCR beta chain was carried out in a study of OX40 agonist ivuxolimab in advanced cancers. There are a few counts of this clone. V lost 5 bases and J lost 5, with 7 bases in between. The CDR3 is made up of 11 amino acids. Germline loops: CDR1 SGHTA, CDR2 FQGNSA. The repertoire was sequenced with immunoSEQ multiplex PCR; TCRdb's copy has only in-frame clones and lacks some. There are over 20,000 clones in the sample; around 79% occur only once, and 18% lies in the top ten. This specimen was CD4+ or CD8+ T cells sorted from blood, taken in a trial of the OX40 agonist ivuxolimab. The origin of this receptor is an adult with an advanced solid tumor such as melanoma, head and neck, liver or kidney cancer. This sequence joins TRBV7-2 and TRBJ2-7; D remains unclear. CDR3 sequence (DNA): TGTGCCAGCAGCGAAGCAGACGAGCAGTACTTC. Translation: CASSEADEQYF.